This T cell receptor (beta chain) was profiled in a study of tissue T cells after allogeneic stem cell transplantation. Overall study: Pathologist review favored tissue samples showing histologically apparent lymphocytes.

The assay was immunoSEQ multiplex PCR, and TCRdb's table has in-frame clones only and misses some. The sample lists over a thousand clones; over 70% were seen once. This research-autopsy study prospectively enrolled adult allogeneic hematopoietic cell transplant recipients with steroid-refractory graft-versus-host disease. Gastrointestinal graft-versus-host disease was present in all patients, each treated with several therapy lines. The CDR3 sequence is 17 residues long. V was pared by 0 bases and J by 6 bases, with 11 bases of the junction left unmatched. Germline CDR1 and CDR2: LNHDA and SQIVND (reference sequence).

This chain connects TRBV19 to TRBJ2-3; 8 nucleotides agree with TRBD2. The receptor was derived from a male patient between 35 and 70 years old with steroid-refractory graft-versus-host disease after an allogeneic stem cell transplant. Some T cells may have come from the graft donor. The starting material was spleen tissue, obtained at autopsy. The CDR3 DNA follows: TGTGCCAGTAGTATAGATCATACCCCGGGACTAGGGGATACGCAGTATTTT. It codes for CASSIDHTPGLGDTQYF.